Below are 5 T cell receptor beta chains sequenced from a single sample in a study of CD8+ T cells in alopecia areata. Isolated RNA was reverse transcribed into cDNA used as the sequencing template. Assay: immunoSEQ multiplex PCR; the TCRdb copy retains only in-frame clones and omits some. The data contain 100,000 to 150,000 clones, about 50% of them seen just once; the ten biggest clones take up roughly a tenth. The source material was NKG2D-low CD8+ T cells sorted from blood. These receptors all stem from a human donor with alopecia areata.

This chain connects TRBV4-1 to TRBJ2-3; 12 bases agree with TRBD2. CDR1 and CDR2 (germline): MGHRA, YSYEKL. Losses at the gene ends were 2 bases for V and 6 bases for J; bases not matched to a gene: 3. This CDR3 has 15 amino acids. The CDR3 reads CASSQLAGGLDTQYF. The DNA of the CDR3 is TGCGCCAGCAGCCAACTAGCGGGGGGGCTGGATACGCAGTATTTT.

The chain is built from TRBV29-1 and TRBJ2-2; D is unresolved. This CDR3 has 13 residues. The germline V and J ends were trimmed by 2 bases and 1 base, with 5 bases remaining between them. Germline V CDR1 and CDR2: SQVTM, ANQGSEA. Here the CDR3 reads CSVELVNTGELFF. The CDR3 DNA sequence: TGCAGCGTTGAATTGGTGAACACCGGGGAGCTGTTTTTT.

The CDR3 bases are TGTGCCAGCACCGGGCAGGGAGAAGAGACCCAGTACTTC. This encodes CASTGQGEETQYF. This chain uses TRBV11-2 with TRBJ2-5, with D tentatively TRBD1 or TRBD2 (5 bases each). Germline loops: CDR1 SGHAT, CDR2 FQNNGV. CDR3 size: 13 residues. V lost 7 bases, J lost 3 bases, and 12 bases lay in between.

This clone has a handful of counts. The chain joins TRBV25-1 to TRBJ1-1; D is unclear. The CDR3 totals 14 residues. From germline, CDR1 is MGHDK and CDR2 SYGVNS. Trimming pared 3 bases from V and 6 bases from J, leaving 14 bases between. DNA for the CDR3: TGTGCCAGCAGTGACGCCGACCGGCCTTCTGAAGCTTTCTTT. Translation gives CASSDADRPSEAFF.

This clone was seen a few times. The chain combines TRBV5-4 with TRBJ2-5; tentative D call: TRBD2 (6 bases). The ends were cut back, 4 bases at V and 2 bases at J, with 9 bases in the middle. Germline CDR1 reads SGHNT; CDR2 reads YYREEE (reference sequence). This CDR3 is 13 amino acids long. The CDR3 DNA is TGTGCCAGCAGCCCGGGACTTCAAGAGACCCAGTACTTC. Protein sequence: CASSPGLQETQYF.